The T cell receptor (beta chain) described here comes from a study of blood T cell repertoires in COVID-19. For the study at large: Material from acute and convalescent COVID-19 was sourced from the United States, Italy and Spain. T cells, B-cell-depleted T cells, or PBMCs provided the cDNA or gDNA that served as material.

Original analysis: Quantification of nucleated cells was approximated via reference gene primer amplification. Profiling relied on immunoSEQ multiplex PCR, and the TCRdb table lists in-frame clones only, not all of them. The V and J calls and clone size were taken over from that table, and D and trimming were inferred from the DNA. The sample yields some 300,000 clones, approximately 89% seen once. This clone was detected a few times. Trimming took 0 bases from V and 4 from J; bases not matched to a gene: 8. The CDR3 runs 16 residues. Germline CDR1 and CDR2: MGHRA and YSYEKL. Sequencing input: peripheral blood. The chain recombines TRBV4-1 with TRBJ1-2, with TRBD1 matching over 7 bases. The receptor's source is a woman in her 30s who had recovered from COVID-19. The DNA of the CDR3 is TGCGCCAGCAGCCAAGATTCGGGACAGAGCATCTATGGCTACACCTTC. Translating gives CASSQDSGQSIYGYTF.